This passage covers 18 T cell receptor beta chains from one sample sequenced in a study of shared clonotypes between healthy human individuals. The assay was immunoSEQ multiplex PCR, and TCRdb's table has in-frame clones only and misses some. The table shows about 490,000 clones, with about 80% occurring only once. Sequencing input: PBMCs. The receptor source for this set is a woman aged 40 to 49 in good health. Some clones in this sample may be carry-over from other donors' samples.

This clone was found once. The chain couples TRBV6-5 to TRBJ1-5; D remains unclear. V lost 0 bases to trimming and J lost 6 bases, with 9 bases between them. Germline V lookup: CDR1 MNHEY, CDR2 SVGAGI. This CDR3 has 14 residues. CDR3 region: CASSYSAVVQPQHF. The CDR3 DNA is TGTGCCAGCAGTTACTCGGCGGTCGTTCAGCCCCAGCATTTT.

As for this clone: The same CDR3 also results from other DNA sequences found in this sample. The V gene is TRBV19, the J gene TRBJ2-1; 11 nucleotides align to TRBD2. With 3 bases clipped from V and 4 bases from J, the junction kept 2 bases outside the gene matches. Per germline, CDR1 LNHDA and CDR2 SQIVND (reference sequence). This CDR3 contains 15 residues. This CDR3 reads CASSIGTSGYNEQFF. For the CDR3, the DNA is TGTGCCAGTAGTATCGGGACTAGCGGATACAATGAGCAGTTCTTC.

CDR3: CASSFKREHEQFF. The DNA of the CDR3 is TGTGCCAGCAGCTTTAAGCGGGAGCATGAGCAGTTCTTC. The chain recombines TRBV7-2 with TRBJ2-1, with TRBD2 matching 8 bases. Trimming removed 3 bases from V and 8 bases from J; junction bases left unmatched: 3. The CDR3 is 13 amino acids. The germline gives CDR1 SGHTA, CDR2 FQGNSA.

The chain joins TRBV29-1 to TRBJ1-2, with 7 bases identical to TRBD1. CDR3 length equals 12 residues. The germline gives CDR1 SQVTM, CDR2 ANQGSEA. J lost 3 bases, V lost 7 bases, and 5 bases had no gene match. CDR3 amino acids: CSAQGRHYGYTF. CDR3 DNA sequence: TGCAGCGCACAGGGGCGGCACTATGGCTACACCTTC.

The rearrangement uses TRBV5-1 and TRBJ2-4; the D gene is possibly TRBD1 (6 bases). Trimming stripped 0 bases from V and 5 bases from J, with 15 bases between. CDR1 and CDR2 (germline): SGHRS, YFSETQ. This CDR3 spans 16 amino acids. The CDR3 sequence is CASSLVRGYDQNIQYF. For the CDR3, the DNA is TGCGCCAGCAGCTTGGTCAGGGGCTACGACCAAAACATTCAGTACTTC.

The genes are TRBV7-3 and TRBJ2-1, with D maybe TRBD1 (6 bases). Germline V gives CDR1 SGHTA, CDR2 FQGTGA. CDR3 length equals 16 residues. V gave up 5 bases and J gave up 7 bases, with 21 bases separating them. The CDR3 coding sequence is TGTGCCAGCAGCCCACGCTTGGGGGCTCCTCCAAATGAGCAGTTCTTC. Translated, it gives CASSPRLGAPPNEQFF.

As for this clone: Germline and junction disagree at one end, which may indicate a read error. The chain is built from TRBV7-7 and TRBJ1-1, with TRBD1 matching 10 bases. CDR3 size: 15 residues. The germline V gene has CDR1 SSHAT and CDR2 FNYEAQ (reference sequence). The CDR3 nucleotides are TGTGCTAGCAGCACCCCGGGACAGGGGATCCCTGAAGCTTTCTTT. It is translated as CASSTPGQGIPEAFF.

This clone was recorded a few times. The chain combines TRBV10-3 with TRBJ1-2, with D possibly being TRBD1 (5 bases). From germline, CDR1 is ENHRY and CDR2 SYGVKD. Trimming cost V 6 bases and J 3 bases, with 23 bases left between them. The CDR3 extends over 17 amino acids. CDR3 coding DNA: TGTGCCATCAGACGAGGGGAGGGGCAGCAGCGAGACTATGGCTACACCTTC. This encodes CAIRRGEGQQRDYGYTF.

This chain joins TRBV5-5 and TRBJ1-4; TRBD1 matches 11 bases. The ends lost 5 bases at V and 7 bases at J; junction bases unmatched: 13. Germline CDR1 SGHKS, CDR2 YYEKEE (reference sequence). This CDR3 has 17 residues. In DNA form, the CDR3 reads TGTGCCAGCAGTACCGGGACAGGGGGGTCGAGCGTTGAAAAACTGTTTTTT. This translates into CASSTGTGGSSVEKLFF.

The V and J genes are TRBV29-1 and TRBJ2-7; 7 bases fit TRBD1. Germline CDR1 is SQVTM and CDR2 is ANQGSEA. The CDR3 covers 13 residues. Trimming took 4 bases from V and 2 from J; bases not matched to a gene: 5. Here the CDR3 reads CSVVAGGPYEQYF. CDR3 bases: TGCAGCGTTGTGGCAGGGGGTCCCTACGAGCAGTACTTC.

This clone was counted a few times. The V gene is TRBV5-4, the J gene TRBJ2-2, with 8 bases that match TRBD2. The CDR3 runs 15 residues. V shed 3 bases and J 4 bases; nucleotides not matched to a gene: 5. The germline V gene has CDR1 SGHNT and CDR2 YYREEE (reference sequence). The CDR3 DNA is TGTGCCAGCAGCTCAGCGGGAGCGGGCACCGGGGAGCTGTTTTTT. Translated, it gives CASSSAGAGTGELFF.

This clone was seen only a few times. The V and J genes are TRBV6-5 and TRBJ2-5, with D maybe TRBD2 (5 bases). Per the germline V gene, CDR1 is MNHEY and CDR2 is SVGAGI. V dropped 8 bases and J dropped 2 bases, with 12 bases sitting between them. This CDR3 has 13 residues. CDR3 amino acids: CASEGFKQETQYF. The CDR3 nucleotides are TGTGCCAGCGAGGGTTTTAAACAAGAGACCCAGTACTTC.

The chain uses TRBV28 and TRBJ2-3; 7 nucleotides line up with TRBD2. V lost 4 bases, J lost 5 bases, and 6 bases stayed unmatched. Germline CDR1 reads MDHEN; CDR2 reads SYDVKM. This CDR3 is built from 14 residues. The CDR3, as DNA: TGTGCCAGCAGTTCGGCGGGAGTTAGAGATACGCAGTATTTT. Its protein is CASSSAGVRDTQYF.

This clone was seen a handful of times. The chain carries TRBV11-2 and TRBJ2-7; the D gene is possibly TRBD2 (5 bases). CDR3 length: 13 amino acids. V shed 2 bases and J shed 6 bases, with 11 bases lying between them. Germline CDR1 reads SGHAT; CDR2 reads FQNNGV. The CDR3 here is CASSLRAGGEQYF. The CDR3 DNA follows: TGTGCCAGCAGCTTACGGGCGGGCGGCGAGCAGTACTTC. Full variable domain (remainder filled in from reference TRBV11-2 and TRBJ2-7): EAGVAQSPRYKIIEKRQSVAFWCNPISGHATLYWYQQILGQGPKLLIQFQNNGVVDDSQLPKDRFSAERLKGVDSTLKIQPAKLEDSAVYLCASSLRAGGEQYFGPGTRLTVT.

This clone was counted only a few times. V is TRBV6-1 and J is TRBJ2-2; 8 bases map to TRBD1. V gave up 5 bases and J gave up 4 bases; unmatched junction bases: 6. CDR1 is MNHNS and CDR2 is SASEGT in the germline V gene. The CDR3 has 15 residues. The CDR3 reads CASSRTGPGTGELFF. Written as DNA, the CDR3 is TGTGCCAGCAGTCGGACAGGGCCGGGCACCGGGGAGCTGTTTTTT.

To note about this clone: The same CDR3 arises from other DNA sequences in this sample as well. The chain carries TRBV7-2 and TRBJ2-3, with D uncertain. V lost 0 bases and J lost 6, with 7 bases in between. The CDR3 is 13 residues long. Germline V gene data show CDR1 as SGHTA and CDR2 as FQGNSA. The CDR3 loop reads CASSLALGDTQYF. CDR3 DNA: TGTGCCAGCAGCTTAGCGTTGGGGGATACGCAGTATTTT.

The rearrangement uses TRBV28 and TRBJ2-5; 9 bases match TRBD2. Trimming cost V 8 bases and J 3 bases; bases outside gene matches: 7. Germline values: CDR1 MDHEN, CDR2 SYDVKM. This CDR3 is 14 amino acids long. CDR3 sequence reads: CASAAAGGKETQYF. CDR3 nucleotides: TGTGCCAGCGCGGCGGCGGGAGGGAAAGAGACCCAGTACTTC.

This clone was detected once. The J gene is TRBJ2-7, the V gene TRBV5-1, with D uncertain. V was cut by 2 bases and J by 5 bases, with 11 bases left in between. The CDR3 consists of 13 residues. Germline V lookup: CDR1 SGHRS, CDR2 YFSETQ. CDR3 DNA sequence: TGCGCCAGCAGCTTTGGCTTAAGCGACGAGCAGTACTTC. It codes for CASSFGLSDEQYF.